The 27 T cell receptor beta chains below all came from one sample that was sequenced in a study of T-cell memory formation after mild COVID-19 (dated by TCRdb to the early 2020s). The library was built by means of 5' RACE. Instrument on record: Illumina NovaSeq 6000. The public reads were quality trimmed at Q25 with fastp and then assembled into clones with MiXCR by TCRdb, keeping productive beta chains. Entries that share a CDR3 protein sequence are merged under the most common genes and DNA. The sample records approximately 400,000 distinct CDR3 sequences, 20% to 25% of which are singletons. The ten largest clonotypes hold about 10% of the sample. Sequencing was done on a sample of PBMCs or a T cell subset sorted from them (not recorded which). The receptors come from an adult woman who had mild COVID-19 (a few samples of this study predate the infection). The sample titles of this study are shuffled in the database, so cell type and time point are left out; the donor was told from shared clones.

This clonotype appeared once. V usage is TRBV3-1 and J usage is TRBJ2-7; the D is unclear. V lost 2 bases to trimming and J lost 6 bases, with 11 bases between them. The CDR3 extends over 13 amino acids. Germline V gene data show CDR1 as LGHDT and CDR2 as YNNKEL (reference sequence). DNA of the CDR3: TGTGCCAGCAGCCAACGTAGGGTATCCGAGCAGTACTTC. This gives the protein CASSQRRVSEQYF.

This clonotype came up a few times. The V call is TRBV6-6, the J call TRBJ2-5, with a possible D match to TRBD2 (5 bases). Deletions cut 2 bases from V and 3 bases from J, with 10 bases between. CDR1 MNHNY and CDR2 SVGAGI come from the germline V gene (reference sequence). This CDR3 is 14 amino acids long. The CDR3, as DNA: TGTGCCAGCAGTTACCCGGACGGGGAAGAGACCCAGTACTTC. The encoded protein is CASSYPDGEETQYF.

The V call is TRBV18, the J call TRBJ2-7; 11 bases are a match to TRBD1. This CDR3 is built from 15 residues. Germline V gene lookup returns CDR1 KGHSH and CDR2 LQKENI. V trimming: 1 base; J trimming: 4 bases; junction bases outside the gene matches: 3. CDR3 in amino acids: CASSPLGTGGYEQYF. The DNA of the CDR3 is TGTGCCAGCTCACCACTTGGGACAGGGGGATACGAGCAGTACTTC.

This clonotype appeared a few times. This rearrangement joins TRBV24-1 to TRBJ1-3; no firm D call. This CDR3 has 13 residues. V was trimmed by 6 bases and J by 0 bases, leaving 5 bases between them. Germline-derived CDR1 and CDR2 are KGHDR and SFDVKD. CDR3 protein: CATSRGSGNTIYF. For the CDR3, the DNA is TGTGCCACCAGTCGGGGCTCTGGAAACACCATATATTTT.

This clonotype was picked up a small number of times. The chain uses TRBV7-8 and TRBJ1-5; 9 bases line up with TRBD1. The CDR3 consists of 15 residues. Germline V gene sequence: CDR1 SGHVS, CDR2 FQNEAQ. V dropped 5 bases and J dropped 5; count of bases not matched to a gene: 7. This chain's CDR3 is CASSLGQGFDQPQHF. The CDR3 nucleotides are TGTGCCAGCAGCCTCGGACAGGGGTTTGATCAGCCCCAGCATTTT.

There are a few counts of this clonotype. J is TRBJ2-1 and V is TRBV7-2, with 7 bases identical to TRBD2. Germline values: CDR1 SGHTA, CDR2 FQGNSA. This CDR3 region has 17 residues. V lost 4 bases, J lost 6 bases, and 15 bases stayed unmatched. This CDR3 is CASSSQRVAGVSNEQFF. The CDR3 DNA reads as TGTGCCAGCAGCTCCCAGAGGGTGGCGGGAGTATCCAATGAGCAGTTCTTC.

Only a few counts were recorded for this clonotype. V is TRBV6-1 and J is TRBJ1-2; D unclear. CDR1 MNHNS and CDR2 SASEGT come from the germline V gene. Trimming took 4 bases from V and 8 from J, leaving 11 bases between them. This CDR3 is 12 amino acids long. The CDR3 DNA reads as TGTGCCAGCAGTGGAGGGTCTTGGGGCTACACCTTC. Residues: CASSGGSWGYTF.

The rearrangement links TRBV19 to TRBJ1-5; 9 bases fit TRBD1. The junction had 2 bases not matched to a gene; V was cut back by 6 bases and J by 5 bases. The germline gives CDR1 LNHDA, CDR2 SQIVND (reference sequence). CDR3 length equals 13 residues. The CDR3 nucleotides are TGTGCCAGTAGACAGGGGGCGTATCAGCCCCAGCATTTT. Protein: CASRQGAYQPQHF.

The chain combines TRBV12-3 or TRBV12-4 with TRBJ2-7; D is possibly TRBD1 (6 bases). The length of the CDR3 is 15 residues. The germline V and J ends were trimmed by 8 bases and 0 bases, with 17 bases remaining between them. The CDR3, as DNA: TGTGCCAGCTCCGAGGGGGTAGCCTCCTCCTACGAGCAGTACTTC. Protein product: CASSEGVASSYEQYF.

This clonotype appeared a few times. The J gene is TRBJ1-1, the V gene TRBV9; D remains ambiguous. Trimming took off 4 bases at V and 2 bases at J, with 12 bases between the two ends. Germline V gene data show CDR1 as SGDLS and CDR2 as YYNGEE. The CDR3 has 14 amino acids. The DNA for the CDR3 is TGTGCCAGCAGCCCGCCGGACCTAAACACTGAAGCTTTCTTT. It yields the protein CASSPPDLNTEAFF. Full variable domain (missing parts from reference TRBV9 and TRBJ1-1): DSGVTQTPKHLITATGQRVTLRCSPRSGDLSVYWYQQSLDQGLQFLIQYYNGEERAKGNILERFSAQQFPDLHSELNLSSLELGDSALYFCASSPPDLNTEAFFGQGTRLTVV.

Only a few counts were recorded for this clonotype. CDR3 amino acids: CASSPGLAGVNEQYF. The DNA for the CDR3 is TGTGCCAGCAGTCCGGGACTAGCGGGAGTAAACGAGCAGTACTTC. The J gene is TRBJ2-7, the V gene TRBV12-3 or TRBV12-4; 14 bases align to TRBD2. This CDR3 region has 15 residues. Losses at the gene ends were 5 bases for V and 5 bases for J; bases not matched to a gene: 5.

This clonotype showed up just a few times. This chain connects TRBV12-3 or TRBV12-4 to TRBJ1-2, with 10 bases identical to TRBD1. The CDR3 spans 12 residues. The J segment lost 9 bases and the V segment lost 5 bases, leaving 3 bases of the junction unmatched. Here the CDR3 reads CASSRDRGSYTF. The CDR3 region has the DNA TGTGCCAGCAGTAGGGACAGGGGAAGCTACACCTTC.

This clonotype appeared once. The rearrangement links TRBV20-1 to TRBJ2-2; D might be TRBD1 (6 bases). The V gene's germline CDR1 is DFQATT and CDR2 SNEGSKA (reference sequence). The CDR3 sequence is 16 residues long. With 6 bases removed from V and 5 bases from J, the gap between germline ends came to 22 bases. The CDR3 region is CSASPGTPRGTGELFF. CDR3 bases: TGCAGTGCGTCTCCCGGGACCCCAAGGGGGACCGGGGAGCTGTTTTTT.

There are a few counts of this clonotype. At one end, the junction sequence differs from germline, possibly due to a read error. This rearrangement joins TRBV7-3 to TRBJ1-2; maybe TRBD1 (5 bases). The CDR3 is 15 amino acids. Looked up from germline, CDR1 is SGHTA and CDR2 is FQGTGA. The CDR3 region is CASSLAPGYQYGYIF. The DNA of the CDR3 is TGTGCCAGCAGCTTAGCGCCAGGGTATCAGTATGGCTACATCTTC.

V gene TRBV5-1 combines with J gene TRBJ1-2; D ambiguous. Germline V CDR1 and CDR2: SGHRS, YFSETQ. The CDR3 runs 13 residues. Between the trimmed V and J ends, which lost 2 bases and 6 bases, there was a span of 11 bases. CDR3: CASSLFRSDGYTF. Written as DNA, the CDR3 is TGCGCCAGCAGCTTATTTCGTTCGGATGGCTACACCTTC. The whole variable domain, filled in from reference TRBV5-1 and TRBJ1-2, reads KAGVTQTPRYLIKTRGQQVTLSCSPISGHRSVSWYQQTPGQGLQFLFEYFSETQRNKGNFPGRFSGRQFSNSRSEMNVSTLELGDSALYLCASSLFRSDGYTFGSGTRLTVV.

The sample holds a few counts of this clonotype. The chain's CDR3 is CASSFWTERSYEQYF. Here the CDR3 DNA reads TGTGCCAGCAGTTTTTGGACGGAGAGATCCTACGAGCAGTACTTC. This chain joins TRBV12-3 or TRBV12-4 and TRBJ2-7, with no clear D. V was pared by 3 bases and J by 1 base, with 13 bases between. The CDR3 consists of 15 residues.

The CDR3 DNA sequence: TGTGCCAGCATGGAGGGCGCAACGAACACTGAAGCTTTCTTT. Amino acids: CASMEGATNTEAFF. The chain carries TRBV2 and TRBJ1-1; no definite D call. Germline assignment: CDR1 SNHLY and CDR2 FYNNEI. The ends were cut back, 7 bases at V and 1 base at J, with 13 bases in the middle. The CDR3 contains 14 residues.

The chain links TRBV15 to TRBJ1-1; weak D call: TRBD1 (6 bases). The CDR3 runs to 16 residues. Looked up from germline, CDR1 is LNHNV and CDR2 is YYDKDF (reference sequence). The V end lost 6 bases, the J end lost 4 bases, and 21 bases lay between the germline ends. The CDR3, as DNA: TGTGCCACCAGGCCAGACAGGTTGGGGGGTGGCACTGAAGCTTTCTTT. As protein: CATRPDRLGGGTEAFF.

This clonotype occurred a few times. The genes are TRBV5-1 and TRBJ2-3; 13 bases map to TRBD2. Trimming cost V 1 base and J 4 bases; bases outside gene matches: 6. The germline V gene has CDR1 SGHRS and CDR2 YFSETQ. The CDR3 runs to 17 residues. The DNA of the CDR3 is TGCGCCAGCAGCTTGTCTCCACTAGCGGGGGGGTCAGATACGCAGTATTTT. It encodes CASSLSPLAGGSDTQYF.

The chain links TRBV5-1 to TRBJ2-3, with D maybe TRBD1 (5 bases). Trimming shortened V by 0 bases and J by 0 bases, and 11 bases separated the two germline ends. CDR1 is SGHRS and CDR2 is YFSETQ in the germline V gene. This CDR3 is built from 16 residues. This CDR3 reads CASSLGGTTSTDTQYF. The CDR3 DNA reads TGCGCCAGCAGCTTGGGGGGCACCACTAGCACAGATACGCAGTATTTT.

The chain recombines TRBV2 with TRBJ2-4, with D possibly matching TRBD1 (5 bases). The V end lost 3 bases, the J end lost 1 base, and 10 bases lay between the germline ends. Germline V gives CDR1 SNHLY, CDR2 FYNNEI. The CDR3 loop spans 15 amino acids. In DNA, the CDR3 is TGTGCCAGCAGTGACAGGGTGATTGCCAAAAACATTCAGTACTTC. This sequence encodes CASSDRVIAKNIQYF.

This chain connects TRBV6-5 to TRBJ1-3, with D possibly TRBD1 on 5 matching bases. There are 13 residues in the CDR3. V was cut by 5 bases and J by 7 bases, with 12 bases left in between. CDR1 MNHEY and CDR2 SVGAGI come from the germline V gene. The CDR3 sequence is CASSAGTSNTIYF. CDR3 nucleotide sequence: TGTGCCAGCAGTGCAGGGACCTCGAACACCATATATTTT.

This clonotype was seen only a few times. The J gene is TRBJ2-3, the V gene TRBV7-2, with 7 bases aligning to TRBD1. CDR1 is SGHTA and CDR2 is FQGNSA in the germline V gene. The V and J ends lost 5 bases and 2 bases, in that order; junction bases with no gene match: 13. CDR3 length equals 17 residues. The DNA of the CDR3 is TGTGCCAGCAGCCCCTCCCCGAGGGGACAGCCCACAGATACGCAGTATTTT. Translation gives CASSPSPRGQPTDTQYF. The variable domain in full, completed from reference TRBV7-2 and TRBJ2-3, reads GAGVSQSPSNKVTEKGKDVELRCDPISGHTALYWYRQSLGQGLEFLIYFQGNSAPDKSGLPSDRFSAERTGGSVSTLTIQRTQQEDSAVYLCASSPSPRGQPTDTQYFGPGTRLTVL.

This CDR3 reads CASSQDRAASGTETQYF. In DNA, the CDR3 is TGCGCCAGCAGCCAAGATCGGGCCGCTAGCGGGACGGAGACCCAGTACTTC. V usage is TRBV4-1 and J usage is TRBJ2-5; 9 bases map to TRBD2. The CDR3 has 17 amino acids. V shed 0 bases and J 5 bases; nucleotides not matched to a gene: 10. Germline CDR1 and CDR2: MGHRA and YSYEKL.

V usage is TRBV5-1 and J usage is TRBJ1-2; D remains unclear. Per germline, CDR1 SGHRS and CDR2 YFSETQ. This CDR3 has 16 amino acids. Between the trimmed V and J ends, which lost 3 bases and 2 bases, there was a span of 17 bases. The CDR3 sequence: CASSSSISTGNYGYTF. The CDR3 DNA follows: TGCGCCAGCAGCTCTTCGATCTCCACGGGGAACTATGGCTACACCTTC. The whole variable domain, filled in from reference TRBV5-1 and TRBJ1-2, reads KAGVTQTPRYLIKTRGQQVTLSCSPISGHRSVSWYQQTPGQGLQFLFEYFSETQRNKGNFPGRFSGRQFSNSRSEMNVSTLELGDSALYLCASSSSISTGNYGYTFGSGTRLTVV.

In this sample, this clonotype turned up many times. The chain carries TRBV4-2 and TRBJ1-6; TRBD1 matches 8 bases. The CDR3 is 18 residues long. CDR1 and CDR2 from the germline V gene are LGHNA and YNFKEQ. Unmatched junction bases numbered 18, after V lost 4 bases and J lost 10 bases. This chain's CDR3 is CASSPDRVIAVVKSPLHF. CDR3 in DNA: TGTGCCAGCAGCCCGGACAGGGTAATTGCTGTGGTAAAATCACCCCTCCACTTT.

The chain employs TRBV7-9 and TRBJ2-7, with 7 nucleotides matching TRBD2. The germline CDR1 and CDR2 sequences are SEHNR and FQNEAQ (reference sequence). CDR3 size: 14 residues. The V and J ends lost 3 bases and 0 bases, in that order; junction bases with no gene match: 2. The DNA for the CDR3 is TGTGCCAGCAGCTTCCGGGACTACTCCTACGAGCAGTACTTC. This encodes CASSFRDYSYEQYF.